This T cell receptor (beta chain) originates from a study of cytomegalovirus exposure and HLA in healthy donors. The CDR3 has 16 amino acids. Germline lookup yields CDR1 SGHNT and CDR2 YYREEE (reference sequence). V was clipped by 4 bases and J by 3 bases, with 19 bases between them. It was with 60 Vbeta and 13 Jbeta primers that the PCR ran. The repertoire was sequenced with immunoSEQ multiplex PCR; TCRdb's copy has only in-frame clones and lacks some. Of around 200,000 clones in the sample, 75% to 90% are singletons; the top ten hold roughly 0.34%. The V call is TRBV5-4, the J call TRBJ1-1, with D hard to call. The sequence was collected from a woman in her twenties or thirties in good health and CMV-seronegative. Source material: PBMCs. CDR3 DNA sequence: TGTGCCAGCAGCCCTACCCTGGACCGGGGTGACACTGAAGCTTTCTTT. This encodes CASSPTLDRGDTEAFF.